The 10 T cell receptor beta chains given below trace back to one sample, sequenced in a study of blood T cells in healthy people across ages. Primed by a sample-barcoded 5' primer and a J-beta primer mix, a second PCR proceeded for 7 to 11 cycles. From the 5' RACE reads, TCRdb called clonotypes with MiXCR, one entry per CDR3 protein. The sample records roughly 900,000 distinct CDR3 sequences, around 26% being singletons. Material for sequencing was blood. The receptors were sampled from a woman older than 75 in good health.

V gene TRBV3-1 combines with J gene TRBJ1-1; D call uncertain. This CDR3 region has 13 residues. Germline V gene lookup returns CDR1 LGHDT and CDR2 YNNKEL (reference sequence). Trimming took off 1 base at V and 3 bases at J, with 6 bases between the two ends. CDR3 in amino acids: CASSQGGDTEAFF. The DNA of the CDR3 is TGTGCCAGCAGCCAAGGTGGGGACACTGAAGCTTTCTTT.

This clonotype was seen a single time. The chain employs TRBV20-1 and TRBJ2-4; 7 bases map to TRBD2. Germline V lookup: CDR1 DFQATT, CDR2 SNEGSKA (reference sequence). There are 13 residues in the CDR3. V was clipped by 6 bases and J by 2 bases; unmatched bases: 4. CDR3 in amino acids: CSAPGGPKNIQYF. CDR3 nucleotides: TGCAGTGCCCCGGGGGGACCCAAAAACATTCAGTACTTC.

This clonotype has a handful of counts. The V call is TRBV5-1, the J call TRBJ1-4; possibly TRBD1 for D (6 bases). Germline CDR1 and CDR2: SGHRS and YFSETQ. The CDR3 spans 15 residues. V lost 2 bases to trimming and J lost 3 bases, with 11 bases between them. For the CDR3, the DNA is TGCGCCAGCAGCTTCTCCGGGGGCGCTAATGAAAAACTGTTTTTT. It encodes CASSFSGGANEKLFF.

This clonotype was detected a few times. A much larger clone lies one base from this, so it may be a read error. The V gene is TRBV12-3 or TRBV12-4, the J gene TRBJ2-1; no firm D call. There are 13 residues in the CDR3. The ends were cut back, 5 bases at V and 7 bases at J, with 12 bases in the middle. The CDR3 loop is CASSGMMWNEQFF. In DNA, the CDR3 is TGTGCCAGCAGTGGGATGATGTGGAATGAGCAGTTCTTC.

This clonotype was detected many times. The CDR3 spells CAISEATTQYF. For the CDR3, the DNA is TGTGCCATCAGTGAGGCCACGACGCAGTATTTT. The rearrangement links TRBV10-3 to TRBJ2-3; D is uncertain. This CDR3 spans 11 amino acids. Germline V gene sequence: CDR1 ENHRY, CDR2 SYGVKD. The V end was cut by 2 bases, the J end by 9 bases, with 6 bases between.

This clonotype was seen a handful of times. The chain employs TRBV7-9 and TRBJ1-4, with 7 bases that match TRBD1. J was trimmed by 4 bases and V by 4 bases; bases with no gene match: 9. Germline V gives CDR1 SEHNR, CDR2 FQNEAQ (reference sequence). The CDR3 consists of 16 residues. The CDR3 DNA reads TGTGCCAGCAGCTCAGACGGGACAGTATTTAATGAAAAACTGTTTTTT. Amino acids: CASSSDGTVFNEKLFF.

This clonotype was recorded many times. The chain has TRBV3-1 and TRBJ2-5, with D unclear. Germline-derived CDR1 and CDR2 are LGHDT and YNNKEL (reference sequence). This CDR3 is 12 amino acids long. With 1 base removed from V and 4 bases from J, the gap between germline ends came to 4 bases. As DNA, the CDR3 is TGTGCCAGCAGCCAAGTTCGAGAGACCCAGTACTTC. Protein sequence: CASSQVRETQYF.

The gene calls are TRBV3-1 and TRBJ1-2; 8 nucleotides agree with TRBD1. The CDR3 is 17 amino acids. Germline CDR1 reads LGHDT; CDR2 reads YNNKEL (reference sequence). V was clipped by 1 base and J by 5 bases; unmatched bases: 12. The CDR3 loop reads CASSQALGQAVRYGYTF. For the CDR3, the DNA is TGTGCCAGCAGCCAAGCCCTGGGACAGGCCGTCCGTTATGGCTACACCTTC.

The chain has TRBV20-1 and TRBJ2-3; no definite D call. This CDR3 has 13 amino acids. Germline CDR1 and CDR2: DFQATT and SNEGSKA (reference sequence). V shed 0 bases and J shed 6 bases, with 10 bases lying between them. CDR3 DNA sequence: TGCAGTGCTAGAGATGGCCCATCTGATACGCAGTATTTT. Translated: CSARDGPSDTQYF.

The chain employs TRBV6-6 and TRBJ2-5, with a tentative D call TRBD1 (7 bases). The J call may be faulty, since TRBJ2-7 better matches the DNA end. Per germline, CDR1 MNHNY and CDR2 SVGAGI (reference sequence). The CDR3 has 16 residues. CDR3 sequence: CASSYSRGSGGYEQYF. CDR3 in DNA: TGTGCCAGCAGTTACTCGAGAGGCTCAGGGGGGTACGAGCAGTACTTC.